The rows below give T cell receptor beta chains drawn from one sample of a study of beta chain features in type 1 diabetes. The repertoire was sequenced with immunoSEQ multiplex PCR; TCRdb's copy has only in-frame clones and lacks some. In the table there are about 930,000 clones, around a sixth of which are singletons. Sequenced sample: naive CD4+ T cells from blood. The origin of the receptors is a woman under 30 in good health. Each CDR3 is given with its conserved first and last residue. A D gene is named only where the DNA matches it firmly. Size is omitted from some rows. Given values are once, few, many or a class for expanded clones.

d_gene	v_gene	abundance	j_gene	CDR3aa	CDR3nt
.	TRBV18	.	TRBJ2-3	CASSPLAQSTDTQYF	TGTGCCAGCTCACCCCTCGCACAGAGCACAGATACGCAGTATTTT
.	TRBV29-1	few	TRBJ2-5	CSVGRAVETQYF	TGCAGCGTTGGGCGGGCGGTTGAGACCCAGTACTTC
TRBD1	TRBV5-1	few	TRBJ2-3	CASKGDSNTDTQYF	TGCGCCAGCAAGGGGGACAGCAACACAGATACGCAGTATTTT
.	TRBV28	.	TRBJ1-5	CASSLGGSNQPQHF	TGTGCCAGCAGTTTGGGGGGTTCCAATCAGCCCCAGCATTTT
.	TRBV7-2	few	TRBJ2-1	CASSLNSGNEQFF	TGTGCCAGCAGCTTAAATAGCGGAAATGAGCAGTTCTTC
.	TRBV11-2	.	TRBJ2-2	CASSLNSPGPLDRAFF	TGTGCCAGCAGCCTAAACTCTCCAGGTCCCCTCGATCGGGCTTTTTTT
.	TRBV27	few	TRBJ2-5	CASSLEGRRQETQYF	TGTGCCAGCAGTTTAGAGGGGCGTAGACAAGAGACCCAGTACTTC
TRBD1	TRBV6-5	.	TRBJ2-7	CASTNLRTGAYEQYF	TGTGCCAGCACCAACCTGCGGACAGGGGCCTACGAGCAGTACTTC
.	TRBV10-3	.	TRBJ2-5	CAISNEPEASQYF	TGTGCCATCAGCAACGAACCAGAGGCATCCCAGTACTTC
.	TRBV27	.	TRBJ1-2	CASSPQVRGHYGYTF	TGTGCCAGCAGTCCCCAAGTCAGGGGTCACTATGGCTACACCTTC
.	TRBV23-1	many	TRBJ2-3	CASSQSTLSRADTQYF	TGCGCCAGCAGTCAATCGACTTTGAGCAGAGCAGATACGCAGTATTTT
.	TRBV28	.	TRBJ1-1	CASSPAGVMNTEAFF	TGTGCCAGCAGTCCAGCAGGGGTGATGAACACTGAAGCTTTCTTT
TRBD1	TRBV10-3	.	TRBJ2-1	CAISGATGVGLKSSYNEQFF	TGTGCCATCAGTGGGGCTACAGGGGTCGGACTGAAGAGCTCCTACAATGAGCAGTTCTTC
.	TRBV28	few	TRBJ2-3	CASSLLVGTDTQYF	TGTGCCAGCAGTTTATTGGTCGGCACAGATACGCAGTATTTT
TRBD1	TRBV7-8	few	TRBJ2-7	CASSPPGTGGFEQYF	TGTGCCAGCAGCCCCCCCGGGACAGGGGGGTTCGAGCAGTACTTC
.	TRBV4-3	.	TRBJ2-1	CASSQDYSNEQFF	TGCGCCAGCAGCCAAGATTACAGCAATGAGCAGTTCTTC